These T cell receptor beta chains were read from a single sample in a study of cytomegalovirus exposure and HLA in healthy donors. Data came from immunoSEQ multiplex PCR; TCRdb stores just in-frame clones and leaves some out. This sample's table has approximately 68,000 clones. Material: PBMCs. The receptors were sampled from a female donor in good health and CMV-seropositive. Each CDR3 is given with its conserved first and last residue. A D gene is named only where the DNA matches it firmly.

J gene: TRBJ2-1; D gene: NA; V gene: TRBV29-1; CDR3 DNA: TGCAGCGTTCGAGCGGATACCGACAATGAGCAGTTCTTC; CDR3 protein: CSVRADTDNEQFF
J gene: TRBJ1-6; D gene: TRBD1; V gene: TRBV10-2; CDR3 DNA: TGCGCCAGCTGGCAGGCAGGGGGGAATTCACCCCTCCACTTT; CDR3 protein: CASWQAGGNSPLHF
J gene: TRBJ2-1; D gene: TRBD2; V gene: TRBV7-8; CDR3 DNA: TGTGCCAGCAGCTTAACCAGCGGGAGACTTTACAATGAGCAGTTCTTC; CDR3 protein: CASSLTSGRLYNEQFF
J gene: TRBJ1-4; D gene: NA; V gene: TRBV25-1; CDR3 DNA: TGTGCCAGCAGTGTGAGACAGTTCGGGCGTGAAAAACTGTTTTTT; CDR3 protein: CASSVRQFGREKLFF
J gene: TRBJ2-7; D gene: TRBD2; V gene: TRBV23-1; CDR3 DNA: TGCGCCAGCGGTTCTAGCGGGAGGAAACACTACGAGCAGTACTTC; CDR3 protein: CASGSSGRKHYEQYF
J gene: TRBJ1-2; D gene: TRBD1; V gene: TRBV5-1; CDR3 DNA: TGCGCCAGCAGCTTGGAACAGTCTCAGGGGGGCTATGGCTACACCTTC; CDR3 protein: CASSLEQSQGGYGYTF
J gene: TRBJ1-3; D gene: NA; V gene: TRBV5-6; CDR3 DNA: TGTGCCAGCAGCGGTACAGGGCCCTCTGGAAACACCATATATTTT; CDR3 protein: CASSGTGPSGNTIYF
J gene: TRBJ1-5; D gene: NA; V gene: TRBV27; CDR3 DNA: TGTGCCAGCAGTTTCCAGGGGCTTAGCAATCAGCCCCAGCATTTT; CDR3 protein: CASSFQGLSNQPQHF
J gene: TRBJ2-5; D gene: TRBD1; V gene: TRBV5-8; CDR3 DNA: TGTGCCAGCAGCTTGGCGGCAGGGGGAACCCAGTACTTC; CDR3 protein: CASSLAAGGTQYF
J gene: TRBJ2-4; D gene: NA; V gene: TRBV29-1; CDR3 DNA: TGCAGCGTGGGGACGGGGGGCACCAAAAACATTCAGTACTTC; CDR3 protein: CSVGTGGTKNIQYF
J gene: TRBJ1-4; D gene: NA; V gene: TRBV5-1; CDR3 DNA: TGCGCCAGCAGCCGGGGTGACCCTGCAACTAATGAAAAACTGTTTTTT; CDR3 protein: CASSRGDPATNEKLFF
J gene: TRBJ1-2; D gene: TRBD1; V gene: TRBV7-3; CDR3 DNA: TGTGCCAGCAGCTTAACGGGACAGATCACCTATGGCTACACCTTC; CDR3 protein: CASSLTGQITYGYTF
J gene: TRBJ2-2; D gene: TRBD1; V gene: TRBV4-1; CDR3 DNA: TGCGCCAGCAGCCCGACAGGGGCCGACACCGGGGAGCTGTTTTTT; CDR3 protein: CASSPTGADTGELFF
J gene: TRBJ2-7; D gene: NA; V gene: TRBV11-2; CDR3 DNA: TGTGCCAGCAGCTTAGGGGGACACCGAATTACCTACGAGCAGTACTTC; CDR3 protein: CASSLGGHRITYEQYF
J gene: TRBJ1-2; D gene: TRBD1; V gene: TRBV5-6; CDR3 DNA: TGTGCCAGCAGCTTGCGCTCCGGGACAGGGACCTATGGCTACACCTTC; CDR3 protein: CASSLRSGTGTYGYTF
J gene: TRBJ1-1; D gene: TRBD1; V gene: TRBV19; CDR3 DNA: TGTGCCAGTAGTACTTTACCAGGGGGAGCGGCTGAAGCTTTCTTT; CDR3 protein: CASSTLPGGAAEAFF
J gene: TRBJ2-7; D gene: NA; V gene: TRBV7-2; CDR3 DNA: TGTGCCAGCAGCTTAACAGCCTACGAGCAGTACTTC; CDR3 protein: CASSLTAYEQYF
J gene: TRBJ1-4; D gene: NA; V gene: TRBV25-1; CDR3 DNA: TGTGCCAGCAGTGCGGGTTGGGAAAAACTGTTTTTT; CDR3 protein: CASSAGWEKLFF
J gene: TRBJ2-5; D gene: TRBD1; V gene: TRBV10-3; CDR3 DNA: TGTGCCATCAGTGAGTGGGGGACAGGGGGCGATTCACAGTACTTC; CDR3 protein: CAISEWGTGGDSQYF
J gene: TRBJ1-4; D gene: NA; V gene: TRBV4-3; CDR3 DNA: TGCGCCAGCAGCTCCCACGGAGAAAGGGGGGAAAAACTGTTTTTT; CDR3 protein: CASSSHGERGEKLFF
J gene: TRBJ1-2; D gene: NA; V gene: TRBV6-5; CDR3 DNA: TGTGCCAGCAGCCAAACCATAAGTAGCTCGACTGGCTACACCTTC; CDR3 protein: CASSQTISSSTGYTF
J gene: TRBJ1-1; D gene: NA; V gene: TRBV27; CDR3 DNA: TGTGCCAGCAGTTTAACGAACAAGAACACTGAAGCTTTCTTT; CDR3 protein: CASSLTNKNTEAFF
J gene: TRBJ2-5; D gene: NA; V gene: TRBV7-2; CDR3 DNA: TGTGCCAGCAGCTTTGGGCACCAAGAGACCCAGTACTTC; CDR3 protein: CASSFGHQETQYF
J gene: TRBJ1-2; D gene: TRBD1; V gene: TRBV30; CDR3 DNA: TGTGCCTGGATCCTGGAACAGGGGGCAAACTATGGCTACACCTTC; CDR3 protein: CAWILEQGANYGYTF